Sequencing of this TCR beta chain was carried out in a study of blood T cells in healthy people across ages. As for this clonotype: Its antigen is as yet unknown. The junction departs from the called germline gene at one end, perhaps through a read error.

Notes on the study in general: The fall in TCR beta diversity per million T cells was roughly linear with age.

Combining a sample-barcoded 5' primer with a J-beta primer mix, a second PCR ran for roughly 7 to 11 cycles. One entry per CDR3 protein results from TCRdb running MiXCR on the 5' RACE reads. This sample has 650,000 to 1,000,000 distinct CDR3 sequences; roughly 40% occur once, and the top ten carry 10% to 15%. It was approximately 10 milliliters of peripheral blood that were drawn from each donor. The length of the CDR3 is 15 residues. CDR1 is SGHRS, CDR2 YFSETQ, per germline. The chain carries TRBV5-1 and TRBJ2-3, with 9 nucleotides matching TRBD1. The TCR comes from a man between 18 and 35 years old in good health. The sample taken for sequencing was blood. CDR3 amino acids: CASRGTGSGTHTQYF. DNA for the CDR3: TGCGCCAGCAGGGGGACAGGGAGCGGCACACATACGCAGTATTTT.